A selection of T cell receptor beta chains follows, all from one sample in a study of cytomegalovirus exposure and HLA in healthy donors. TCRdb keeps only in-frame clones here, not all; method: immunoSEQ multiplex PCR. The table shows about 160,000 clones, with approximately 84% occurring only once. Sequenced: PBMCs. The receptors were sampled from a man over 45 in good health and CMV-seropositive. CDR3s include the opening cysteine and the closing phenylalanine or tryptophan. Each record gives: D gene, clone size, V gene, J gene, CDR3 protein, CDR3 DNA. A D gene is named only where the DNA matches it firmly. Expanded clones are given a class, and other clones once, few, many or no size at all.

D gene: TRBD1; clone size: -; V gene: TRBV2; J gene: TRBJ2-1; CDR3 protein: CASSGQGIGNEQFF; CDR3 DNA: TGTGCCAGCAGCGGACAGGGGATTGGCAATGAGCAGTTCTTC
D gene: TRBD1; clone size: few; V gene: TRBV18; J gene: TRBJ2-1; CDR3 protein: CASSRSGTGVANEQFF; CDR3 DNA: TGTGCCAGCTCACGCTCCGGGACAGGAGTTGCCAATGAGCAGTTCTTC
D gene: TRBD2; clone size: -; V gene: TRBV5-1; J gene: TRBJ2-2; CDR3 protein: CASSLLTSGTGELFF; CDR3 DNA: TGCGCCAGCAGCTTGCTGACTAGCGGTACCGGGGAGCTGTTTTTT
D gene: -; clone size: few; V gene: TRBV14; J gene: TRBJ2-3; CDR3 protein: CASSRGQSMGTDTQYF; CDR3 DNA: TGTGCCAGCAGCCGAGGACAGTCTATGGGCACAGATACGCAGTATTTT
D gene: -; clone size: -; V gene: TRBV21-1; J gene: TRBJ1-1; CDR3 protein: CASSNKGFDRKNTEAFF; CDR3 DNA: TGTGCCAGCAGCAATAAGGGGTTCGACAGGAAGAACACTGAAGCTTTCTTT
D gene: TRBD1; clone size: -; V gene: TRBV19; J gene: TRBJ1-1; CDR3 protein: CASSISGTVNTEAFF; CDR3 DNA: TGTGCCAGTAGTATATCAGGGACAGTGAACACTGAAGCTTTCTTT
D gene: TRBD1; clone size: few; V gene: TRBV18; J gene: TRBJ2-7; CDR3 protein: CASSLGTGPRYEQYF; CDR3 DNA: TGTGCCAGCTCACTGGGGACAGGTCCAAGGTACGAGCAGTACTTC
D gene: TRBD2; clone size: -; V gene: TRBV7-6; J gene: TRBJ2-3; CDR3 protein: CASSLEVAGGPDTQYF; CDR3 DNA: TGTGCCAGCAGCTTAGAGGTAGCGGGGGGGCCAGATACGCAGTATTTT
D gene: TRBD1; clone size: -; V gene: TRBV10-3; J gene: TRBJ1-1; CDR3 protein: CAIDRGRGDTEAFF; CDR3 DNA: TGTGCCATCGACAGGGGGCGAGGAGACACTGAAGCTTTCTTT
D gene: TRBD1; clone size: few; V gene: TRBV11-2; J gene: TRBJ2-1; CDR3 protein: CASSPRGDRENEQFF; CDR3 DNA: TGTGCCAGCAGCCCCCGAGGGGACAGAGAGAATGAGCAGTTCTTC
D gene: TRBD2; clone size: -; V gene: TRBV5-8; J gene: TRBJ2-2; CDR3 protein: CASSTGLAWVGELFF; CDR3 DNA: TGTGCCAGCAGCACGGGACTAGCATGGGTCGGGGAGCTGTTTTTT
D gene: TRBD2; clone size: -; V gene: TRBV6-4; J gene: TRBJ2-2; CDR3 protein: CASSPTSGGADTGELFF; CDR3 DNA: TGTGCCAGCAGCCCGACTAGCGGGGGGGCCGACACCGGGGAGCTGTTTTTT
D gene: TRBD1; clone size: -; V gene: TRBV28; J gene: TRBJ1-1; CDR3 protein: CASSWTGRAEAFF; CDR3 DNA: TGTGCCAGCAGTTGGACAGGGAGAGCTGAAGCTTTCTTT
D gene: -; clone size: few; V gene: TRBV6-1; J gene: TRBJ1-5; CDR3 protein: CASSGIQGDSNQPQHF; CDR3 DNA: TGTGCCAGCAGTGGTATACAGGGCGATAGCAATCAGCCCCAGCATTTT
D gene: -; clone size: -; V gene: TRBV7-6; J gene: TRBJ1-1; CDR3 protein: CASSLGGGGRKLNTEAFF; CDR3 DNA: TGTGCCAGCAGCTTAGGAGGCGGGGGCAGAAAATTGAACACTGAAGCTTTCTTT
D gene: TRBD2; clone size: -; V gene: TRBV5-4; J gene: TRBJ2-1; CDR3 protein: CASSLRLAGWNEQFF; CDR3 DNA: TGTGCCAGCAGCTTGAGGCTAGCGGGGTGGAATGAGCAGTTCTTC
D gene: TRBD2; clone size: -; V gene: TRBV9; J gene: TRBJ2-1; CDR3 protein: CASSVGLAGGDNEQFF; CDR3 DNA: TGTGCCAGCAGCGTAGGTTTAGCGGGAGGGGACAATGAGCAGTTCTTC
D gene: TRBD1; clone size: -; V gene: TRBV18; J gene: TRBJ2-1; CDR3 protein: CASSPDRGGYNEQFF; CDR3 DNA: TGTGCCAGCTCACCAGACAGGGGGGGATACAATGAGCAGTTCTTC
D gene: TRBD1; clone size: -; V gene: TRBV9; J gene: TRBJ2-7; CDR3 protein: CASSVGQGGEQYF; CDR3 DNA: TGTGCCAGCAGCGTGGGACAGGGGGGCGAGCAGTACTTC
D gene: -; clone size: -; V gene: TRBV4-1; J gene: TRBJ1-1; CDR3 protein: CASSPDRMNTEAFF; CDR3 DNA: TGCGCCAGCAGCCCGGACAGAATGAACACTGAAGCTTTCTTT
D gene: TRBD2; clone size: -; V gene: TRBV7-9; J gene: TRBJ2-5; CDR3 protein: CASSATQLAGVVRETQYF; CDR3 DNA: TGTGCCAGCAGCGCGACTCAGCTAGCGGGAGTAGTTAGAGAGACCCAGTACTTC
D gene: TRBD1; clone size: -; V gene: TRBV7-8; J gene: TRBJ1-3; CDR3 protein: CASSRDRTGNTIYF; CDR3 DNA: TGTGCCAGCAGCCGGGACAGGACTGGAAACACCATATATTTT
D gene: -; clone size: -; V gene: TRBV7-8; J gene: TRBJ2-1; CDR3 protein: CASSRGTSRGTYNEQFF; CDR3 DNA: TGTGCCAGCAGCCGCGGGACCTCCCGGGGGACCTACAATGAGCAGTTCTTC
D gene: -; clone size: -; V gene: TRBV11-1; J gene: TRBJ2-3; CDR3 protein: CASSSTPGGPADTQYF; CDR3 DNA: TGTGCCAGCTCCTCGACACCGGGGGGCCCCGCAGATACGCAGTATTTT
D gene: TRBD2; clone size: -; V gene: TRBV2; J gene: TRBJ2-5; CDR3 protein: CASGGLAGETQYF; CDR3 DNA: TGTGCCAGCGGGGGACTAGCGGGGGAGACCCAGTACTTC
D gene: -; clone size: -; V gene: TRBV6-6; J gene: TRBJ1-5; CDR3 protein: CASSSAQGSQPQHF; CDR3 DNA: TGTGCCAGCAGTTCCGCGCAGGGTTCTCAGCCCCAGCATTTT
D gene: TRBD2; clone size: -; V gene: TRBV27; J gene: TRBJ2-3; CDR3 protein: CASTWTSGGGTQYF; CDR3 DNA: TGTGCCAGCACCTGGACTAGCGGGGGCGGTACGCAGTATTTT
D gene: -; clone size: few; V gene: TRBV6-1; J gene: TRBJ2-1; CDR3 protein: CASSDAARVYNEQFF; CDR3 DNA: TGTGCCAGCAGTGATGCTGCGCGTGTCTACAATGAGCAGTTCTTC
D gene: TRBD2; clone size: -; V gene: TRBV29-1; J gene: TRBJ2-1; CDR3 protein: CSVIGTSGFTSSYNEQFF; CDR3 DNA: TGCAGCGTCATCGGGACTAGCGGTTTTACGAGCTCCTACAATGAGCAGTTCTTC
D gene: TRBD1; clone size: -; V gene: TRBV6-6; J gene: TRBJ2-3; CDR3 protein: CANGRGPDTQYF; CDR3 DNA: TGTGCCAACGGCAGGGGGCCAGATACGCAGTATTTT
D gene: TRBD2; clone size: -; V gene: TRBV5-1; J gene: TRBJ2-5; CDR3 protein: CASSLRGGGQETQYF; CDR3 DNA: TGCGCCAGCAGCTTGCGGGGGGGAGGCCAAGAGACCCAGTACTTC
D gene: TRBD1; clone size: -; V gene: TRBV5-4; J gene: TRBJ1-2; CDR3 protein: CASSLYRGAGYGYTF; CDR3 DNA: TGTGCCAGCAGCTTATACAGGGGCGCGGGCTATGGCTACACCTTC
D gene: TRBD1; clone size: few; V gene: TRBV4-1; J gene: TRBJ2-5; CDR3 protein: CASSHLGTGEEETQYF; CDR3 DNA: TGCGCCAGCAGCCACCTCGGGACAGGGGAAGAAGAGACCCAGTACTTC
D gene: TRBD2; clone size: -; V gene: TRBV11-2; J gene: TRBJ2-1; CDR3 protein: CASSRGGRSYNEQFF; CDR3 DNA: TGTGCCAGCAGCCGGGGAGGGAGGTCCTACAATGAGCAGTTCTTC
D gene: -; clone size: few; V gene: TRBV5-1; J gene: TRBJ1-6; CDR3 protein: CASSSGDVHNSPLHF; CDR3 DNA: TGCGCCAGCAGCTCGGGAGACGTACACAATTCACCCCTCCACTTT
D gene: TRBD1; clone size: -; V gene: TRBV6-6; J gene: TRBJ2-3; CDR3 protein: CASSTRQGTDTQYF; CDR3 DNA: TGTGCCAGCAGTACTCGACAGGGAACAGATACGCAGTATTTT
D gene: TRBD1; clone size: -; V gene: TRBV5-1; J gene: TRBJ1-3; CDR3 protein: CASSSQGDSGNTIYF; CDR3 DNA: TGCGCCAGCAGCTCCCAGGGGGACTCTGGAAACACCATATATTTT
D gene: TRBD2; clone size: -; V gene: TRBV28; J gene: TRBJ2-3; CDR3 protein: CASSAPTTSGEDTQYF; CDR3 DNA: TGTGCCAGCAGTGCGCCGACGACTAGCGGGGAAGATACGCAGTATTTT
D gene: -; clone size: -; V gene: TRBV5-4; J gene: TRBJ2-1; CDR3 protein: CASSLVPAGYNEQFF; CDR3 DNA: TGTGCCAGCAGCTTGGTACCTGCGGGCTACAATGAGCAGTTCTTC
D gene: TRBD2; clone size: -; V gene: TRBV7-7; J gene: TRBJ2-1; CDR3 protein: CASSSSGTSYNEQFF; CDR3 DNA: TGTGCTAGCAGCTCCTCCGGGACTAGTTACAATGAGCAGTTCTTC
D gene: -; clone size: -; V gene: TRBV7-8; J gene: TRBJ1-3; CDR3 protein: CASSHRATGNTIYF; CDR3 DNA: TGTGCCAGCAGCCACAGGGCTACAGGAAACACCATATATTTT
D gene: TRBD1; clone size: -; V gene: TRBV6-1; J gene: TRBJ2-7; CDR3 protein: CASSIQGSPSYEQYF; CDR3 DNA: TGTGCCAGCAGTATACAGGGGAGCCCTTCCTACGAGCAGTACTTC